A selection of T cell receptor beta chains follows, all from one sample in a study of post-analysis software for immune sequencing data. In TCRdb, the PCR reads were re-called with MiXCR into one record per CDR3 protein. In the table there are roughly 540,000 distinct CDR3 sequences, under 40% of which are singletons. Sequenced sample: blood. The origin of the receptors is a girl aged 2 to 17 with multiple sclerosis. Both conserved end residues are part of each CDR3. D genes are given only for firm matches. For some rows the clone size is stated as once, few or many, or as a class when expanded; others skip it.

j_call: TRBJ1-6; clone_size: few; v_call: TRBV2; d_call: TRBD1; cdr3_nt: TGTGCCAGCAGGGGGACAGGGGATTCACCCCTCCACTTT; cdr3_aa: CASRGTGDSPLHF
j_call: TRBJ1-1; clone_size: NA; v_call: TRBV9; d_call: NA; cdr3_nt: TGTGCCAGCAGCGTCTCAAGGGACACTGAAGCTTTCTTT; cdr3_aa: CASSVSRDTEAFF
j_call: TRBJ2-3; clone_size: few; v_call: TRBV10-2; d_call: TRBD1; cdr3_nt: TGCGCCAGCAGGCCGGGACAGGGGGCCCCCACAGATACGCAGTATTTT; cdr3_aa: CASRPGQGAPTDTQYF
j_call: TRBJ1-2; clone_size: few; v_call: TRBV4-1; d_call: TRBD1; cdr3_nt: TGCGCCAGCAGCCAAGATCCGGGACAGGGCCGATACACCTTC; cdr3_aa: CASSQDPGQGRYTF
j_call: TRBJ2-5; clone_size: few; v_call: TRBV6-1; d_call: NA; cdr3_nt: TGTGCCAGCGGTGAAGCGAGTTTCGGTAGCTTGGAGACCCAGTACTTC; cdr3_aa: CASGEASFGSLETQYF
j_call: TRBJ2-3; clone_size: few; v_call: TRBV20-1; d_call: NA; cdr3_nt: TGCAGTCCAGGACTGGAAAACACAGATACGCAGTATTTT; cdr3_aa: CSPGLENTDTQYF
j_call: TRBJ2-7; clone_size: NA; v_call: TRBV12-3/TRBV12-4; d_call: TRBD1; cdr3_nt: TGTGCCAGCAGCGGACAGGTTACTTTCGAGCAGTACTTC; cdr3_aa: CASSGQVTFEQYF
j_call: TRBJ2-5; clone_size: NA; v_call: TRBV5-1; d_call: TRBD2; cdr3_nt: TGCGCCAGCAGCTACGGGACTAGCGGGACCCCCACAGAGACCCAGTACTTC; cdr3_aa: CASSYGTSGTPTETQYF
j_call: TRBJ1-2; clone_size: many; v_call: TRBV5-1; d_call: NA; cdr3_nt: TGCGCCAGCAGCTTGGACAGGGCTAACTATGGCTACACCTTC; cdr3_aa: CASSLDRANYGYTF
j_call: TRBJ2-7; clone_size: few; v_call: TRBV20-1; d_call: TRBD1; cdr3_nt: TGCAGTGCCCCGGGACAGGGGGACGAGCAGTACTTC; cdr3_aa: CSAPGQGDEQYF
j_call: TRBJ2-7; clone_size: NA; v_call: TRBV12-3/TRBV12-4; d_call: TRBD2; cdr3_nt: TGTGCCAGCAGTGAGGGACTAGCGGGCTTCTACGAGCAGTACTTC; cdr3_aa: CASSEGLAGFYEQYF
j_call: TRBJ1-5; clone_size: NA; v_call: TRBV20-1; d_call: TRBD1; cdr3_nt: TGCAGTGCTATTCCCGGGACAGGGGACCAGCCCCAGCATTTT; cdr3_aa: CSAIPGTGDQPQHF
j_call: TRBJ2-5; clone_size: NA; v_call: TRBV10-1; d_call: NA; cdr3_nt: TGCGCCAGCAGTGAGTCGGCAAGTACCCAAGAGACCCAGTACTTC; cdr3_aa: CASSESASTQETQYF
j_call: TRBJ2-3; clone_size: NA; v_call: TRBV12-3/TRBV12-4; d_call: NA; cdr3_nt: TGTGCCAGTGGATTTGGAATAGATACGCAGTATTTT; cdr3_aa: CASGFGIDTQYF
j_call: TRBJ2-7; clone_size: NA; v_call: TRBV5-6; d_call: NA; cdr3_nt: TGTGCCAGCGGAAGGGGTTCCTCCTACGAGCAGTACTTC; cdr3_aa: CASGRGSSYEQYF
j_call: TRBJ1-5; clone_size: NA; v_call: TRBV20-1; d_call: NA; cdr3_nt: TGCAGTGCTAGATCCACTAAGAATCAGCCCCAGCATTTT; cdr3_aa: CSARSTKNQPQHF
j_call: TRBJ2-1; clone_size: NA; v_call: TRBV12-5; d_call: TRBD2; cdr3_nt: TGTGCTAGTGGTTTCCGAGCGGGGTTGGACAATGAGCAGTTCTTC; cdr3_aa: CASGFRAGLDNEQFF
j_call: TRBJ2-1; clone_size: few; v_call: TRBV7-2; d_call: TRBD2; cdr3_nt: TGTGCCAGCAGCTCCGGGGCTAGCGGGGGGGCCAGGCGCAATGAGCAGTTCTTC; cdr3_aa: CASSSGASGGARRNEQFF
j_call: TRBJ1-6; clone_size: few; v_call: TRBV6-6; d_call: NA; cdr3_nt: TGTGCCAGCAGTTACTCGACGGCAGCATATAATTCACCCCTCCACTTT; cdr3_aa: CASSYSTAAYNSPLHF
j_call: TRBJ1-1; clone_size: once; v_call: TRBV5-1; d_call: NA; cdr3_nt: TGCGCCAGCAGCTTGGAGGTACAGGTGAACACTGAAGCTTTCTTT; cdr3_aa: CASSLEVQVNTEAFF
j_call: TRBJ2-5; clone_size: NA; v_call: TRBV11-2; d_call: NA; cdr3_nt: TGTGCCAGCAGCTTTGCAGGGGGGAAAGAGACCCAGTACTTC; cdr3_aa: CASSFAGGKETQYF
j_call: TRBJ2-6; clone_size: few; v_call: TRBV6-1; d_call: NA; cdr3_nt: TGTGCCAGCCGTGAGGCCAACGTCCTGACTTTC; cdr3_aa: CASREANVLTF
j_call: TRBJ2-5; clone_size: NA; v_call: TRBV24-1; d_call: TRBD2; cdr3_nt: TGTGCCACCAGTGTACTAGCGGGGGACCTAGTACAAGAGACCCAGTACTTC; cdr3_aa: CATSVLAGDLVQETQYF
j_call: TRBJ2-7; clone_size: NA; v_call: TRBV4-1; d_call: NA; cdr3_nt: TGCACCAGCAGCTGGCTATATGGCTCCTACGAGCAGTACTTC; cdr3_aa: CTSSWLYGSYEQYF
j_call: TRBJ1-6; clone_size: NA; v_call: TRBV28; d_call: NA; cdr3_nt: TGTGCCAGCAGTCCAGACCAGGGGACGAATTCACCCCTCCACTTT; cdr3_aa: CASSPDQGTNSPLHF
j_call: TRBJ1-4; clone_size: NA; v_call: TRBV5-1; d_call: NA; cdr3_nt: TGCGCCAGCAGCTTGGGGGGCGATAATGAAAAACTGTTTTTT; cdr3_aa: CASSLGGDNEKLFF
j_call: TRBJ1-2; clone_size: few; v_call: TRBV13; d_call: NA; cdr3_nt: TGTGCCAGCAGCTCGAAGGTTCTGTATGGCTACACCTTC; cdr3_aa: CASSSKVLYGYTF
j_call: TRBJ2-5; clone_size: few; v_call: TRBV15; d_call: TRBD2; cdr3_nt: TGTGCCACCAGCAGGGAACTAGCGGTACAAGAGACCCAGTACTTC; cdr3_aa: CATSRELAVQETQYF
j_call: TRBJ2-7; clone_size: NA; v_call: TRBV7-3; d_call: TRBD2; cdr3_nt: TGTGCCAGCAGCGCGGTGGGGGGGGACTCCTACGAGCAGTACTTC; cdr3_aa: CASSAVGGDSYEQYF
j_call: TRBJ1-1; clone_size: NA; v_call: TRBV5-1; d_call: NA; cdr3_nt: TGCGCCAGCAGCGGGGTCTATAATGAAGCTTTCTTT; cdr3_aa: CASSGVYNEAFF
j_call: TRBJ2-5; clone_size: few; v_call: TRBV27; d_call: NA; cdr3_nt: TGTGCCAGCAGGAGATCTAGGGGGGGCCAAGAGACCCAGTACTTC; cdr3_aa: CASRRSRGGQETQYF
j_call: TRBJ2-3; clone_size: few; v_call: TRBV10-3; d_call: TRBD1; cdr3_nt: TGTGCCATCAGTGATGCGGACAGGCCGAGCACAGATACGCAGTATTTT; cdr3_aa: CAISDADRPSTDTQYF
j_call: TRBJ2-2; clone_size: NA; v_call: TRBV20-1; d_call: NA; cdr3_nt: TGCAGTGCTAGAAGAATCGGGGAGCTGTTTTTT; cdr3_aa: CSARRIGELFF
j_call: TRBJ2-5; clone_size: few; v_call: TRBV15; d_call: TRBD2; cdr3_nt: TGTGCCACCAGCCAGCGGGGAGACCAAGAGACCCAGTACTTC; cdr3_aa: CATSQRGDQETQYF
j_call: TRBJ1-1; clone_size: NA; v_call: TRBV5-1; d_call: TRBD1; cdr3_nt: TGCGCCAGCAGCTACGTAGACAGGGAGAACACTGAAGCTTTCTTT; cdr3_aa: CASSYVDRENTEAFF
j_call: TRBJ2-5; clone_size: few; v_call: TRBV3-1; d_call: NA; cdr3_nt: TGTGCCAGCAGCCAAGCGGGACAAAGCGGGGAGACCCAGTACTTC; cdr3_aa: CASSQAGQSGETQYF
j_call: TRBJ1-4; clone_size: few; v_call: TRBV6-6; d_call: TRBD1; cdr3_nt: TGTGCCAGCAGCCAACAACAGGGGGCGGGCGAAAAACTGTTTTTT; cdr3_aa: CASSQQQGAGEKLFF
j_call: TRBJ1-6; clone_size: NA; v_call: TRBV5-1; d_call: NA; cdr3_nt: TGCGCCAGCAGCTTGGAACTGAATTCACCCCTCCACTTT; cdr3_aa: CASSLELNSPLHF
j_call: TRBJ2-1; clone_size: NA; v_call: TRBV27; d_call: NA; cdr3_nt: TGTGCCAGCAGTTTCTACCGGGGGGCCTCCTACAATGAGCAGTTCTTC; cdr3_aa: CASSFYRGASYNEQFF
j_call: TRBJ2-3; clone_size: NA; v_call: TRBV12-3/TRBV12-4; d_call: NA; cdr3_nt: TGTGCCAGCAGTTTAGGTACTGGGACTGCAACTTCGGATACGCAGTATTTT; cdr3_aa: CASSLGTGTATSDTQYF
j_call: TRBJ1-4; clone_size: few; v_call: TRBV29-1; d_call: TRBD1; cdr3_nt: TGCAGCGTTAGGACAGGAGCCGGGGAAAAACTGTTTTTT; cdr3_aa: CSVRTGAGEKLFF
j_call: TRBJ1-2; clone_size: NA; v_call: TRBV7-9; d_call: NA; cdr3_nt: TGTGCCAGCAGCTTATTGGGCGGTTCTGGTGATGGCTACACCTTC; cdr3_aa: CASSLLGGSGDGYTF